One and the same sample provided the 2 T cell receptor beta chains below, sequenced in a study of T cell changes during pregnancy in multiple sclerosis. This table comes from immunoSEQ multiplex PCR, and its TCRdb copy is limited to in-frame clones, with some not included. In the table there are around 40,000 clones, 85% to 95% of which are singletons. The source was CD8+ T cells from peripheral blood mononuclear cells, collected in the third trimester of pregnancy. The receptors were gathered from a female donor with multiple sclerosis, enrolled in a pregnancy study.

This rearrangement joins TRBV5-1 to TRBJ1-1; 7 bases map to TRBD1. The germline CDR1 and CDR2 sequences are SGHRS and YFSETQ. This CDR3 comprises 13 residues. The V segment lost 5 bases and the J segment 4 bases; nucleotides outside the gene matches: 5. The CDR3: CASSEGAGTEAFF. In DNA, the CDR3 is TGCGCCAGCAGTGAGGGGGCCGGCACTGAAGCTTTCTTT. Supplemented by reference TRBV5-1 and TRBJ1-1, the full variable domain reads KAGVTQTPRYLIKTRGQQVTLSCSPISGHRSVSWYQQTPGQGLQFLFEYFSETQRNKGNFPGRFSGRQFSNSRSEMNVSTLELGDSALYLCASSEGAGTEAFFGQGTRLTVV.

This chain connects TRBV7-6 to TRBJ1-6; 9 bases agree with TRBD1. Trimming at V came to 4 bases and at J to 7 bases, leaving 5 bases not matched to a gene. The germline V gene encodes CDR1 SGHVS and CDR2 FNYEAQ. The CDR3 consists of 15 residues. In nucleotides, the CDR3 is TGTGCCAGCAGCTCCGGGACAGGGAGAAATTCACCCCTCCACTTT. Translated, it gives CASSSGTGRNSPLHF.